Each of the 5 T cell receptor beta chains below was sequenced from the same sample in a study of beta chain features in type 1 diabetes. These receptors have no known antigen. Study outcomes and limitations: Within each of all four CD4+ subsets, Type 1 diabetes patients had TCRB CDR3s that were moderately but significantly shorter.

Reverse transcribing all isolated RNA meant expressed TCRB transcripts were sequenced. TCRdb's copy holds only in-frame clones and misses some; the assay was immunoSEQ multiplex PCR. The sample records over 150,000 clones, approximately 10% being singletons. The sequencing sample was made of central memory CD4+ T cells from blood. All receptors derive from a man in his thirties or forties with type 1 diabetes.

This clone has only a few counts. CDR3 in DNA: TGCGCCAGCAGCCAAGAACCGACGGGAGGGCTGTTCGAGCAGTACTTC. Translated, it gives CASSQEPTGGLFEQYF. This chain uses TRBV4-3 with TRBJ2-5; 8 bases align to TRBD2. The DNA matches TRBJ2-7 better at its end, which makes the J call doubtful. CDR1 and CDR2 (germline): LGHNA, YSLEER. This CDR3 spans 16 amino acids.

This clone was counted only a few times. The chain is built from TRBV19 and TRBJ2-2, with D possibly TRBD2 on 6 matching bases. The V end lost 10 bases, the J end lost 7 bases, and 16 bases lay between the germline ends. Germline assignment: CDR1 LNHDA and CDR2 SQIVND (reference sequence). The CDR3 has 13 residues. CDR3 DNA sequence: TGTGCCACCTGGGACTTGAGGGACGGGGAGCTGTTTTTT. Its protein product is CATWDLRDGELFF.

This clone was observed a handful of times. The chain couples TRBV5-1 to TRBJ2-2; 9 bases match TRBD2. CDR1 and CDR2 (germline): SGHRS, YFSETQ. Trimming removed 4 bases from V and 6 bases from J; junction bases left unmatched: 4. The CDR3 contains 14 residues. The CDR3 DNA is TGCGCCAGCAGCATAGCGGGAGTAGCCGGGGAGCTGTTTTTT. Translation gives CASSIAGVAGELFF.

This clone showed up just a few times. V and J are TRBV30 and TRBJ2-1; the match to TRBD2 covers 7 bases. The germline CDR1 and CDR2 sequences are GTSNPN and SVGIG (reference sequence). V trimming: 0 bases; J trimming: 4 bases; junction bases outside the gene matches: 12. The CDR3 spans 17 residues. The CDR3 loop is CAWSVRSGAGFYNEQFF. The CDR3 DNA is TGTGCCTGGAGTGTACGGTCGGGAGCGGGGTTTTACAATGAGCAGTTCTTC.

This clone showed up just a few times. This chain links TRBV30 with TRBJ2-1, with 8 bases matching TRBD2. Germline V CDR1 and CDR2: GTSNPN, SVGIG (reference sequence). J gave up 12 bases and V 5 bases, and 6 bases lay outside the gene matches. The CDR3 loop spans 11 amino acids. The CDR3 nucleotides read TGTGCCTGGGGGAGCGGGAGAGGGCAGTTCTTC. It specifies CAWGSGRGQFF.